This entry lists 26 T cell receptor beta chains sequenced from one sample in a study of neoadjuvant anti-PD-1 for oral cavity cancer. The protocol was immunoSEQ multiplex PCR, while the TCRdb copy is restricted to in-frame clones and leaves out a portion. Of 75,000 to 100,000 clones listed, roughly 80% are singletons. The sample was PBMCs, taken before nivolumab (anti-PD-1) treatment. These receptors were taken from a person aged 35-80 years with oral cavity squamous cell carcinoma.

The chain combines TRBV4-1 with TRBJ2-3, with 9 nucleotides matching TRBD2. This CDR3 spans 15 amino acids. J lost 4 bases, V lost 1 base, and 3 bases had no gene match. Germline-derived CDR1 and CDR2 are MGHRA and YSYEKL. The DNA for the CDR3 is TGCGCCAGCAGCCAAGGGACTAGCGCCCCAGATACGCAGTATTTT. Translated: CASSQGTSAPDTQYF.

V and J are TRBV7-6 and TRBJ2-2; D may be TRBD2 (5 bases). The CDR3 is made up of 16 amino acids. Per the germline V gene, CDR1 is SGHVS and CDR2 is FNYEAQ. V was shortened by 5 bases and J by 0 bases, with 13 bases between the two germline ends. The CDR3 protein is CASSLRTRANTGELFF. The CDR3 nucleotides are TGTGCCAGCAGCCTCCGGACTCGTGCGAACACCGGGGAGCTGTTTTTT.

The V and J genes are TRBV27 and TRBJ1-3; D is ambiguous. Trimming shortened V by 3 bases and J by 4 bases, and 13 bases separated the two germline ends. From germline, CDR1 is MNHEY and CDR2 SMNVEV (reference sequence). This CDR3 has 15 residues. The DNA for the CDR3 is TGTGCCAGCAGTTTGGCCCCTCTCCCCGGAAACACCATATATTTT. This sequence encodes CASSLAPLPGNTIYF.

This clone was observed a few times. The V gene is TRBV6-6, the J gene TRBJ1-2; no reliable D call. CDR1 MNHNY and CDR2 SVGAGI come from the germline V gene (reference sequence). This CDR3 has 14 amino acids. Trimming took off 7 bases at V and 4 bases at J, with 16 bases between the two ends. The CDR3 loop reads CASNLGGGLYGYTF. The CDR3 nucleotides read TGTGCCAGCAATTTAGGAGGAGGGCTCTATGGCTACACCTTC.

The chain uses TRBV7-6 and TRBJ1-1; possible D gene TRBD1, 5 bases. Between the trimmed V and J ends, which lost 4 bases and 7 bases, there was a span of 16 bases. The CDR3 runs 14 residues. Germline lookup yields CDR1 SGHVS and CDR2 FNYEAQ. The CDR3 loop is CASSYSPGRNEAFF. The CDR3 coding sequence is TGTGCCAGCAGCTATTCTCCAGGGCGAAATGAAGCTTTCTTT.

This rearrangement joins TRBV10-1 to TRBJ2-1; 7 bases align to TRBD2. Looked up from germline, CDR1 is WNHNN and CDR2 is SYGVQD (reference sequence). CDR3 length: 13 residues. V dropped 4 bases and J dropped 9; count of bases not matched to a gene: 6. The CDR3 here is CASSGYGGGEQFF. The CDR3 nucleotides read TGCGCCAGCAGTGGTTATGGGGGGGGTGAGCAGTTCTTC.

This sequence joins TRBV11-1 and TRBJ2-3; TRBD2 agrees at 8 bases. Trimming at V came to 3 bases and at J to 4 bases, leaving 12 bases not matched to a gene. The germline gives CDR1 SGHAT, CDR2 FQDESV (reference sequence). The CDR3 runs to 17 residues. The CDR3 sequence is CASSFTSGDQRADTQYF. CDR3 in DNA: TGTGCCAGCAGCTTTACTAGCGGAGACCAACGGGCAGATACGCAGTATTTT. Based on the CDR3 plus reference TRBV11-1 and TRBJ2-3, the full variable domain is EAEVAQSPRYKITEKSQAVAFWCDPISGHATLYWYRQILGQGPELLVQFQDESVVDDSQLPKDRFSAERLKGVDSTLKIQPAELGDSAMYLCASSFTSGDQRADTQYFGPGTRLTVL.

J is TRBJ1-1 and V is TRBV7-8; D gene ambiguous. CDR1 is SGHVS and CDR2 is FQNEAQ in the germline V gene. The CDR3 runs 12 residues. The V end was cut by 1 base, the J end by 11 bases, with 11 bases between. The CDR3, as DNA: TGTGCCAGCAGCTTAGACCCAATTGTGGCTTTCTTT. It specifies CASSLDPIVAFF.

V is TRBV6-1 and J is TRBJ1-2; the match to TRBD1 covers 9 bases. Germline V gene sequence: CDR1 MNHNS, CDR2 SASEGT. The trim removed 2 bases at V and 1 base at J, leaving 5 bases unmatched. The CDR3 is 16 residues long. The CDR3 nucleotides are TGTGCCAGCAGTGAAAGCCCGGGACAGGGTAACTATGGCTACACCTTC. Translation: CASSESPGQGNYGYTF.

The rearrangement links TRBV28 to TRBJ2-7; no reliable D call. The germline V gene has CDR1 MDHEN and CDR2 SYDVKM. This CDR3 comprises 14 residues. Trimming removed 3 bases at V and 2 bases at J, with 11 bases between. CDR3 DNA: TGTGCCAGCAGTTTTTCCGTCGGTACCTACGAGCAGTACTTC. Its protein is CASSFSVGTYEQYF.

The chain joins TRBV10-3 to TRBJ2-1, with D possibly TRBD1 on 5 matching bases. The CDR3 has 15 residues. Germline V gene lookup returns CDR1 ENHRY and CDR2 SYGVKD. With 0 bases removed from V and 0 bases from J, the gap between germline ends came to 6 bases. DNA of the CDR3: TGTGCCATCAGTGAGTCGACAGTCTCCTACAATGAGCAGTTCTTC. It encodes CAISESTVSYNEQFF.

The chain couples TRBV28 to TRBJ2-7; D is perhaps TRBD1 or TRBD2 (5 bases each). Trimming removed 6 bases at V and 6 bases at J, with 15 bases between. Looked up from germline, CDR1 is MDHEN and CDR2 is SYDVKM. The CDR3 has 13 residues. CDR3 region: CASRPRDRGEQYF. In DNA, the CDR3 is TGTGCCAGCAGACCCAGGGATCGGGGCGAGCAGTACTTC.

CDR3 coding DNA: TGCGCCAGCAACTTAGGGGCGGGTCGGGTAAATGAGCAGTTCTTC. Encoded protein: CASNLGAGRVNEQFF. This chain uses TRBV5-1 with TRBJ2-1, with D perhaps assigned TRBD1 or TRBD2 (5 bases each). Trimming removed 6 bases at V and 7 bases at J, with 20 bases between. The germline V gene encodes CDR1 SGHRS and CDR2 YFSETQ. This CDR3 spans 15 amino acids.

This clone has just a few counts. The rearrangement joins TRBV6-1 to TRBJ2-7; TRBD2 matches at 7 bases. CDR1 is MNHNS and CDR2 is SASEGT in the germline V gene. V lost 8 bases to trimming and J lost 5 bases; unmatched junction nucleotides: 9. CDR3 length: 13 amino acids. The CDR3 is CASSWRTRDEQYF. The DNA for the CDR3 is TGTGCCAGCTCCTGGCGGACTAGAGACGAGCAGTACTTC.

The chain recombines TRBV11-2 with TRBJ2-5; D is unresolved. CDR1 SGHAT and CDR2 FQNNGV come from the germline V gene. Trimming removed 1 base at V and 2 bases at J, with 5 bases between. CDR3 length equals 13 residues. The CDR3 is CASSLGPQETQYF. Here the CDR3 DNA reads TGTGCCAGCAGCTTAGGACCTCAAGAGACCCAGTACTTC.

The chain links TRBV5-6 to TRBJ2-6; D unresolved. V dropped 4 bases and J dropped 0 bases, with 2 bases sitting between them. CDR1 and CDR2 (germline): SGHDT, YYEEEE. The CDR3 is made up of 13 amino acids. CDR3 sequence reads: CASSPSGANVLTF. The CDR3 DNA sequence: TGTGCCAGCAGCCCCTCTGGGGCCAACGTCCTGACTTTC.

The chain has TRBV29-1 and TRBJ2-5; possibly TRBD1 or TRBD2 for D (6 bases each). CDR1 is SQVTM and CDR2 is ANQGSEA in the germline V gene. V was cut by 2 bases and J by 5 bases, with 12 bases left in between. The CDR3 consists of 13 residues. CDR3 loop: CSVERGAGETQYF. CDR3 in DNA: TGCAGCGTTGAAAGGGGGGCAGGGGAGACCCAGTACTTC.

V and J are TRBV5-1 and TRBJ2-3, with TRBD2 matching 13 bases. This CDR3 is built from 17 residues. CDR1 is SGHRS and CDR2 is YFSETQ in the germline V gene. Trimming took 0 bases from V and 8 from J; bases not matched to a gene: 9. In nucleotides, the CDR3 is TGCGCCAGCAGCTTGGACGGGGGACTAGCGGGATCGGCTACGCAGTATTTT. It encodes CASSLDGGLAGSATQYF.

V and J are TRBV16 and TRBJ2-3, with TRBD2 matching 7 bases. Germline assignment: CDR1 KGHSY and CDR2 FQNENV. V shed 5 bases and J 2 bases; nucleotides not matched to a gene: 13. The CDR3 is 17 residues long. CDR3: CASSSSVRLAATDTQYF. In nucleotides, the CDR3 is TGTGCCAGCAGCTCATCGGTCAGGCTAGCGGCCACAGATACGCAGTATTTT.

V gene TRBV19 combines with J gene TRBJ1-5; the D is unclear. CDR1 and CDR2 from the germline V gene are LNHDA and SQIVND (reference sequence). The CDR3 totals 13 residues. The V end was cut by 8 bases, the J end by 2 bases, with 10 bases between. The CDR3 region is CASADRGNQPQHF. The CDR3 bases are TGTGCCAGTGCGGATCGGGGCAATCAGCCCCAGCATTTT.

This chain joins TRBV18 and TRBJ2-7; weak D call: TRBD2 (5 bases). The CDR3 totals 14 residues. Germline V gene data show CDR1 as KGHSH and CDR2 as LQKENI. V was trimmed by 0 bases and J by 0 bases, leaving 6 bases between them. In DNA form, the CDR3 reads TGTGCCAGCTCACCACCAGGGAGCTCCTACGAGCAGTACTTC. It yields the protein CASSPPGSSYEQYF.

This sequence joins TRBV6-5 and TRBJ2-1, with 8 bases matching TRBD2. Trimming at V came to 2 bases and at J to 10 bases, leaving 10 bases not matched to a gene. This CDR3 spans 15 amino acids. CDR1 is MNHEY and CDR2 is SVGAGI in the germline V gene. The CDR3 coding sequence is TGTGCCAGCAGTTACGGGTCTAGCGGGCCCAGGGAGCAGTTCTTC. Translation: CASSYGSSGPREQFF.

This clone was found a few times. V usage is TRBV18 and J usage is TRBJ1-5; D ambiguous. Trimming stripped 3 bases from V and 2 bases from J, with 20 bases between. Germline values: CDR1 KGHSH, CDR2 LQKENI. The CDR3 is 18 amino acids. CDR3 coding DNA: TGTGCCAGCTCACCCTCGATCGCTTTAGCGTATGGCAATCAGCCCCAGCATTTT. Residues: CASSPSIALAYGNQPQHF.

V and J are TRBV30 and TRBJ2-5; D could derive from TRBD1 or TRBD2 (5 bases each). Germline CDR1 GTSNPN, CDR2 SVGIG (reference sequence). V was clipped by 2 bases and J by 4 bases, with 11 bases between them. This CDR3 has 13 amino acids. CDR3: CAWSPGTLETQYF. In nucleotides, the CDR3 is TGTGCCTGGAGTCCAGGGACGTTAGAGACCCAGTACTTC.

The V gene is TRBV5-1, the J gene TRBJ2-5, with 13 positions matching TRBD2. The germline V gene has CDR1 SGHRS and CDR2 YFSETQ. The CDR3 is made up of 17 amino acids. The ends lost 2 bases at V and 1 base at J; junction bases unmatched: 5. This chain's CDR3 is CASSLGTSGKGQETQYF. As DNA, the CDR3 is TGCGCCAGCAGCTTAGGGACTAGCGGGAAGGGCCAAGAGACCCAGTACTTC.

V is TRBV9 and J is TRBJ2-6, with 12 bases identical to TRBD2. Germline-derived CDR1 and CDR2 are SGDLS and YYNGEE. J gave up 0 bases and V 4 bases, and 8 bases lay outside the gene matches. The CDR3 has 19 residues. The CDR3: CASSFPGLAGNSGANVLTF. CDR3 bases: TGTGCCAGCAGCTTTCCCGGACTAGCGGGAAACTCTGGGGCCAACGTCCTGACTTTC.